Listed below are T cell receptor beta chains from one sample, sequenced in a study of cytomegalovirus exposure and HLA in healthy donors. TCRdb keeps only in-frame clones here, not all; method: immunoSEQ multiplex PCR. The table lists around 240,000 clones, roughly 87% of them singletons. The sequencing sample was made of PBMCs. The origin of the receptors is a woman aged 40 to 50 in good health and CMV-seropositive. The CDR3 runs from the conserved cysteine through the conserved F or W. A D gene is named only where the DNA matches it firmly. Only part of the rows carry a size: once, few, many, or a class if the clone is expanded.

length	D	V	J	size	DNA	CDR3
16	-	TRBV7-3	TRBJ2-1	-	TGTGCCAGCAGCTTGAACGGCGGTAGCTCCTACAATGAGCAGTTCTTC	CASSLNGGSSYNEQFF
14	TRBD1	TRBV5-4	TRBJ2-5	-	TGTGCCAGCAGCCAGACAGGGATCCAAGAGACCCAGTACTTC	CASSQTGIQETQYF
15	-	TRBV7-2	TRBJ1-5	-	TGTGCCAGCAGCTTAGCTTTAGGTAGCCATCAGCCCCAGCATTTT	CASSLALGSHQPQHF
14	TRBD1	TRBV9	TRBJ2-5	-	TGTGCCAGCAGCGAACAGGGGGCCGTTGAGACCCAGTACTTC	CASSEQGAVETQYF
12	-	TRBV5-8	TRBJ2-1	-	TGTGCCAGCAGCCTGAGACTACCCAGGCTGTTCTTC	CASSLRLPRLFF
15	-	TRBV30	TRBJ1-1	-	TGTGCCTGGAGTAAGTCGGGAACACAGAACACTGAAGCTTTCTTT	CAWSKSGTQNTEAFF
13	TRBD2	TRBV9	TRBJ2-1	-	TGTGCCAGCAGCGTAGTACTAGCGGGTGAGCAGTTCTTC	CASSVVLAGEQFF
15	-	TRBV11-2	TRBJ1-1	-	TGTGCCAGCAGCCCAGGCGGGGGGATGAACACTGAAGCTTTCTTT	CASSPGGGMNTEAFF
15	TRBD1	TRBV5-6	TRBJ2-7	-	TGTGCCAGCAGCTACCGCGGGACAGGGTCCTACGAGCAGTACTTC	CASSYRGTGSYEQYF
18	TRBD1	TRBV11-2	TRBJ2-2	-	TGTGCCAGCAGCCCCCGGCCCGGGACAGGGCTAATAACCGGGGAGCTGTTTTTT	CASSPRPGTGLITGELFF
14	-	TRBV15	TRBJ1-2	-	TGTGCCACCAGCAGAGGACAGGCCAACTATGGCTACACCTTC	CATSRGQANYGYTF
15	TRBD2	TRBV18	TRBJ2-3	-	TGTGCCAGCTCCCCAAGCGGGGCTAGCACAGATACGCAGTATTTT	CASSPSGASTDTQYF
14	TRBD1	TRBV4-2	TRBJ1-2	few	TGTGCCAGCAGCGAGCGGGACAGGAGATATGGCTACACCTTC	CASSERDRRYGYTF
15	TRBD1	TRBV7-9	TRBJ1-2	-	TGTGCCAGCAGCATCTCCTTGACAGGGAACTATGGCTACACCTTC	CASSISLTGNYGYTF
12	TRBD1	TRBV10-3	TRBJ2-7	few	TGTGCCACGGGACAGGAACCCTACGAGCAGTACTTC	CATGQEPYEQYF
16	TRBD2	TRBV5-1	TRBJ2-2	-	TGCGCCAGCAGCACCCGGACTAGCGGGGGTTTCGGGGAGCTGTTTTTT	CASSTRTSGGFGELFF
16	TRBD2	TRBV27	TRBJ2-5	once	TGTGCCAGCAGTCCACTAGCGGGAGGGCCAGGGGCGACCCAGTACTTC	CASSPLAGGPGATQYF
14	-	TRBV5-1	TRBJ2-7	-	TGCGCCAGCAGCACGGCCTTTACCGGGGACGAGCAGTACTTC	CASSTAFTGDEQYF
15	-	TRBV5-1	TRBJ2-5	-	TGCGCCAGCAGCTCCCCTGGCAGGAACCAAGAGACCCAGTACTTC	CASSSPGRNQETQYF
17	-	TRBV11-2	TRBJ2-2	-	TGTGCCAGCAGCTTAGGGTTTGTGAGGGAGAAAACCGGGGAGCTGTTTTTT	CASSLGFVREKTGELFF
15	-	TRBV4-3	TRBJ2-1	-	TGCGCCAGCAGCCAGAGTGGAGGCAAATACAATGAGCAGTTCTTC	CASSQSGGKYNEQFF
16	TRBD1	TRBV2	TRBJ1-1	-	TGTGCCAGCAGACCTAGGACAGGGGGGTCGAACACTGAAGCTTTCTTT	CASRPRTGGSNTEAFF
16	-	TRBV5-1	TRBJ2-3	-	TGCGCCAGCAGCACCCCGGACGGGGGGCGTACAGATACGCAGTATTTT	CASSTPDGGRTDTQYF
13	-	TRBV11-2	TRBJ1-2	-	TGTGCCAGCAGCCAACCTTCGACATCTGGCTACACCTTC	CASSQPSTSGYTF
16	-	TRBV19	TRBJ1-2	-	TGTGCCAGTAGTATATCCAGGCCCGGGACATCTTATGGCTACACCTTC	CASSISRPGTSYGYTF
14	-	TRBV5-1	TRBJ1-1	once	TGCGCCAGCAGCTTGGCCGGGGATGCGACTGAAGCTTTCTTT	CASSLAGDATEAFF
15	TRBD1	TRBV6-1	TRBJ2-7	-	TGTGCCAGCAGTCAGGACAGGGGGGATACCTACGAGCAGTACTTC	CASSQDRGDTYEQYF
14	TRBD1	TRBV5-1	TRBJ2-7	-	TGCGCCAGCAGCATCGACAGGGTGACCTACGAGCAGTACTTC	CASSIDRVTYEQYF
15	TRBD2	TRBV2	TRBJ2-3	once	TGTGCCACCACCACCCTAGCGGCGGATCACGGTACGCAGTATTTT	CATTTLAADHGTQYF
12	-	TRBV10-3	TRBJ2-7	-	TGTGCCATCAGTTACAGGGAAGGGGAGCAGTACTTC	CAISYREGEQYF
15	TRBD1	TRBV6-5	TRBJ2-2	-	TGTGCCAGCAGTTACCGACAGGGGGCCGACGGGGAGCTGTTTTTT	CASSYRQGADGELFF
17	TRBD1	TRBV2	TRBJ2-1	-	TGTGCCAGCAGGCATCGGACAGGGGGGAACTCCTACAATGAGCAGTTCTTC	CASRHRTGGNSYNEQFF
17	TRBD2	TRBV27	TRBJ2-1	once	TGTGCCAGCAGTTTAGGGAGACTAGCGGGTCTGGGTGGTGAGCAGTTCTTC	CASSLGRLAGLGGEQFF
16	-	TRBV21-1	TRBJ1-5	-	TGTGCCAGCAGCAAACAGGGAAGATATAGCAATCAGCCCCAGCATTTT	CASSKQGRYSNQPQHF
15	TRBD1	TRBV6-1	TRBJ2-7	-	TGTGCCAGCAGTGTTCAGGGACAGGTGGTAGTCGAGCAGTACTTC	CASSVQGQVVVEQYF
16	-	TRBV5-6	TRBJ2-1	-	TGTGCCAGCAGCTTGGCGGGACTTAGCTCCTACAATGAGCAGTTCTTC	CASSLAGLSSYNEQFF
11	-	TRBV30	TRBJ2-4	-	TGTGCCGCCGGAGCGCCAAACATTCAGTACTTC	CAAGAPNIQYF
18	-	TRBV21-1	TRBJ1-5	-	TGTGCCAGCAGCAAAGTAAACAGGGGAAGGTGGAGCAATCAGCCCCAGCATTTT	CASSKVNRGRWSNQPQHF
15	TRBD2	TRBV9	TRBJ2-3	-	TGTGCCAGCACCCCCAGCGGGAGGGCCGCAGATACGCAGTATTTT	CASTPSGRAADTQYF
15	-	TRBV30	TRBJ1-2	-	TGTGCCTGGAGTGTGGGAGGGCCTGGGGTGGATGGCTACACCTTC	CAWSVGGPGVDGYTF
14	TRBD2	TRBV19	TRBJ2-7	few	TGTGCCAGTAGTATGCGGGAGTACTCCTACGAGCAGTACTTC	CASSMREYSYEQYF
15	TRBD2	TRBV4-3	TRBJ2-7	-	TGCGCCAGCAGCCCGACTAGCGGGAGCCCTGGCGAGCAGTACTTC	CASSPTSGSPGEQYF
13	-	TRBV4-3	TRBJ2-3	-	TGCGCCAGCAGCCAAGAAAGGGGGTATACGCAGTATTTT	CASSQERGYTQYF
17	TRBD1	TRBV30	TRBJ1-2	once	TGTGCCTGGGGGGGATGGGACAGGGATTATATGGCGATCGGCTACGCCTTC	CAWGGWDRDYMAIGYAF